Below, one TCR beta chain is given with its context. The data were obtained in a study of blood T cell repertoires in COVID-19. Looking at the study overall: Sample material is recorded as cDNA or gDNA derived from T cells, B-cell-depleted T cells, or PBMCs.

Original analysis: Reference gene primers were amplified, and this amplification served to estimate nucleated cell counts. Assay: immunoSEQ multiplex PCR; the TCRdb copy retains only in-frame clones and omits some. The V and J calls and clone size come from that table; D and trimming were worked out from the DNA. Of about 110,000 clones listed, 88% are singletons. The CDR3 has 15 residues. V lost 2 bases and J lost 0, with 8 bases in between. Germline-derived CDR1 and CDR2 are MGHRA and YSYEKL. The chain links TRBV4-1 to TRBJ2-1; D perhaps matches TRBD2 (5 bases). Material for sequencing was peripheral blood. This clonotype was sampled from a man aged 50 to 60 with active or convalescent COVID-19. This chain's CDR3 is CASSQPGISYNEQFF. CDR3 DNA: TGCGCCAGCAGCCAACCCGGGATCTCCTACAATGAGCAGTTCTTC.